Below are 30 T cell receptor beta chains sequenced from a single sample in a study of blood T cell repertoires in COVID-19. Generated by immunoSEQ multiplex PCR, the TCRdb table keeps only in-frame clones and is missing some. The data hold approximately 380,000 clones, with approximately 90% observed a single time. Sequencing was done on a sample of PBMCs or T cells enriched from blood (not recorded which). These receptors all stem from a woman between 18 and 30 years old who had recovered from COVID-19.

The chain has TRBV25-1 and TRBJ1-1, with D possibly matching TRBD1 (5 bases). The CDR3 is made up of 13 amino acids. Germline loops: CDR1 MGHDK, CDR2 SYGVNS. The V end was cut by 3 bases, the J end by 5 bases, with 10 bases between. DNA for the CDR3: TGTGCCAGCAGTGAGTGGGGGGAAACTGAAGCTTTCTTT. It translates to CASSEWGETEAFF.

The chain recombines TRBV18 with TRBJ1-1, with TRBD1 as a possible D gene (6 bases). Trimming cost V 3 bases and J 8 bases, with 10 bases left between them. In germline, CDR1 is KGHSH, CDR2 LQKENI. This CDR3 contains 12 residues. CDR3 residues: CASSPTGQEAFF. In DNA form, the CDR3 reads TGTGCCAGCTCACCGACAGGACAGGAAGCTTTCTTT.

This sequence joins TRBV27 and TRBJ2-2; D gene unclear. CDR3 length: 13 amino acids. Germline CDR1 reads MNHEY; CDR2 reads SMNVEV (reference sequence). V lost 7 bases to trimming and J lost 7 bases, with 13 bases between them. The CDR3 loop is CASKDLLDGELFF. CDR3 nucleotides: TGTGCCAGCAAAGATCTACTCGACGGGGAGCTGTTTTTT.

This clone showed up just a few times. The genes are TRBV4-1 and TRBJ2-2, with TRBD2 matching over 8 bases. V was pared by 0 bases and J by 2 bases, with 8 bases of the junction left unmatched. The CDR3 runs 18 residues. Germline V lookup: CDR1 MGHRA, CDR2 YSYEKL. CDR3 loop: CASSQEGLAGANTGELFF. DNA of the CDR3: TGCGCCAGCAGCCAAGAAGGCCTAGCGGGCGCTAACACCGGGGAGCTGTTTTTT.

This chain uses TRBV24-1 with TRBJ1-1; D is ambiguous. Germline V gives CDR1 KGHDR, CDR2 SFDVKD. The V and J ends lost 0 bases and 7 bases respectively, with 8 bases between them. CDR3 size: 13 residues. The CDR3 DNA sequence: TGTGCCACCAGTGATTTGTTTGGCGGTGAAGCTTTCTTT. It translates to CATSDLFGGEAFF.

This clone was counted a single time. The chain joins TRBV5-1 to TRBJ1-6; D not resolved. Per germline, CDR1 SGHRS and CDR2 YFSETQ. V shed 0 bases and J shed 1 base, with 5 bases lying between them. The CDR3 length is 15 residues. CDR3 DNA sequence: TGCGCCAGCAGCTTGGCACTGTCCTATAATTCACCCCTCCACTTT. Its translation is CASSLALSYNSPLHF.

This clone showed up just once. V gene TRBV29-1 combines with J gene TRBJ1-1, with D uncertain. V was shortened by 6 bases and J by 3 bases, with 14 bases between the two germline ends. Germline V CDR1 and CDR2: SQVTM, ANQGSEA. This CDR3 is built from 13 residues. The CDR3 sequence is CSVQVGRDTEAFF. CDR3 coding DNA: TGCAGCGTGCAGGTTGGGCGGGACACTGAAGCTTTCTTT.

The gene calls are TRBV5-4 and TRBJ1-6, with 8 positions matching TRBD1. With 4 bases clipped from V and 7 bases from J, the junction kept 7 bases outside the gene matches. The CDR3 is made up of 15 amino acids. Germline assignment: CDR1 SGHNT and CDR2 YYREEE (reference sequence). The CDR3 sequence: CASSPGQGSNSPLHF. DNA of the CDR3: TGTGCCAGCAGCCCTGGACAGGGTAGCAATTCACCCCTCCACTTT. Full variable domain (remainder filled in from reference TRBV5-4 and TRBJ1-6): ETGVTQSPTHLIKTRGQQVTLRCSSQSGHNTVSWYQQALGQGPQFIFQYYREEENGRGNFPPRFSGLQFPNYSSELNVNALELDDSALYLCASSPGQGSNSPLHFGNGTRLTVT.

The chain has TRBV29-1 and TRBJ2-2; no clear D. From germline, CDR1 is SQVTM and CDR2 ANQGSEA. Trimming left V 3 bases short and J 4 bases short, with 6 bases between. This CDR3 region has 12 residues. The CDR3 reads CSVDAATGELFF. DNA of the CDR3: TGCAGCGTTGACGCGGCCACCGGGGAGCTGTTTTTT.

The chain couples TRBV25-1 to TRBJ2-2, with D maybe TRBD2 (6 bases). The germline V and J ends were trimmed by 4 bases and 6 bases, with 15 bases remaining between them. CDR1 and CDR2 from the germline V gene are MGHDK and SYGVNS. CDR3 length: 15 amino acids. The CDR3 DNA is TGTGCCAGCAGTGGGTCTGCCAGGAGGGCCGGGGAGCTGTTTTTT. It is translated as CASSGSARRAGELFF.

V and J are TRBV2 and TRBJ1-4, with D unresolved. CDR1 and CDR2 from the germline V gene are SNHLY and FYNNEI. V shed 6 bases and J shed 0 bases, with 8 bases lying between them. This CDR3 contains 14 residues. The CDR3 sequence: CASRLIATNEKLFF. CDR3 sequence (DNA): TGTGCCAGCAGACTCATTGCAACTAATGAAAAACTGTTTTTT. Together with reference TRBV2 and TRBJ1-4, the CDR3 gives the full variable domain: EPEVTQTPSHQVTQMGQEVILRCVPISNHLYFYWYRQILGQKVEFLVSFYNNEISEKSEIFDDQFSVERPDGSNFTLKIRSTKLEDSAMYFCASRLIATNEKLFFGSGTQLSVL.

The V and J genes are TRBV11-2 and TRBJ2-2; the match to TRBD2 covers 8 bases. This CDR3 spans 16 amino acids. V lost 1 base to trimming and J lost 1 base; unmatched junction nucleotides: 2. Germline V CDR1 and CDR2: SGHAT, FQNNGV. CDR3 region: CASSLAGGMNTGELFF. The DNA for the CDR3 is TGTGCCAGCAGCTTAGCGGGGGGGATGAACACCGGGGAGCTGTTTTTT.

The J gene is TRBJ1-2, the V gene TRBV28, with D perhaps matching TRBD1 (5 bases). Trimming shortened V by 4 bases and J by 2 bases, and 11 bases separated the two germline ends. Per the germline V gene, CDR1 is MDHEN and CDR2 is SYDVKM. The CDR3 totals 14 residues. The CDR3 region is CASSSTDTNYGYTF. The CDR3 DNA reads as TGTGCCAGCAGTTCAACGGACACCAACTATGGCTACACCTTC.

The chain has TRBV4-1 and TRBJ2-1; D gene ambiguous. The germline gives CDR1 MGHRA, CDR2 YSYEKL. Trimming pared 1 base from V and 2 bases from J, leaving 12 bases between. The length of the CDR3 is 16 residues. The DNA for the CDR3 is TGCGCCAGCAGCCAAGCAAGCCCTGAGCCCTACAATGAGCAGTTCTTC. The encoded protein is CASSQASPEPYNEQFF.

The rearrangement links TRBV12-3 or TRBV12-4 to TRBJ1-3; D gene ambiguous. Trimming took 6 bases from V and 4 from J, leaving 4 bases between them. The CDR3 spans 11 residues. The CDR3 DNA sequence: TGTGCCAGCAGGCAGGGAAACACCATATATTTT. Protein product: CASRQGNTIYF.

This chain joins TRBV9 and TRBJ1-6, with D perhaps TRBD1 (6 bases). The germline V gene encodes CDR1 SGDLS and CDR2 YYNGEE. Deletions cut 2 bases from V and 10 bases from J, with 16 bases between. This CDR3 comprises 15 residues. In DNA, the CDR3 is TGTGCCAGCAGCGTTTCAGGGGACCTCTTATCACCCCTCCACTTT. Amino acids: CASSVSGDLLSPLHF.

The chain uses TRBV7-9 and TRBJ2-7; TRBD2 matches at 8 bases. Germline V gives CDR1 SEHNR, CDR2 FQNEAQ (reference sequence). The junction had 8 bases not matched to a gene; V was cut back by 5 bases and J by 2 bases. The CDR3 sequence is 15 residues long. CDR3 region: CASSPGAGDPYEQYF. DNA of the CDR3: TGTGCCAGCAGCCCTGGAGCGGGGGACCCCTACGAGCAGTACTTC.

The J gene is TRBJ2-3, the V gene TRBV7-9; D perhaps matches TRBD2 (7 bases). The V and J ends lost 0 bases and 8 bases respectively, with 18 bases between them. CDR1 is SEHNR and CDR2 is FQNEAQ in the germline V gene (reference sequence). The CDR3 is 16 residues long. CDR3 in amino acids: CASSLAGGGPSGTQYF. In DNA, the CDR3 is TGTGCCAGCAGCTTAGCTGGGGGGGGCCCTTCTGGTACGCAGTATTTT. Using reference TRBV7-9 and TRBJ2-3 for the parts outside the CDR3, the full variable domain is DTGVSQNPRHKITKRGQNVTFRCDPISEHNRLYWYRQTLGQGPEFLTYFQNEAQLEKSRLLSDRFSAERPKGSFSTLEIQRTEQGDSAMYLCASSLAGGGPSGTQYFGPGTRLTVL.

Worth noting for this clone: A read error may produce the germline difference seen at one junction end. The rearrangement links TRBV23-1 to TRBJ1-4, with D perhaps matching TRBD1 (5 bases). TRBV23-1 is labeled an ORF, and its function is uncertain. This CDR3 contains 8 residues. CDR3 protein: CRGEKLFF. The DNA of the CDR3 is TGTAGGGGCGAAAAACTGTTTTTT.

V is TRBV7-2 and J is TRBJ1-5; possible D gene TRBD1, 6 bases. The CDR3 spans 15 residues. The germline CDR1 and CDR2 sequences are SGHTA and FQGNSA. Trimming took off 3 bases at V and 0 bases at J, with 9 bases between the two ends. The CDR3 DNA reads as TGTGCCAGCAGCTTGTACAGGGATAGCAATCAGCCCCAGCATTTT. It yields the protein CASSLYRDSNQPQHF.

The chain combines TRBV7-4 with TRBJ2-3; tentatively, D is TRBD2 (6 bases). The CDR3 runs to 19 residues. From germline, CDR1 is SGHVT and CDR2 SQSDAQ. The V gene lost 2 bases and the J gene lost 0 bases, with 21 bases spanning the gap. The CDR3 here is CASSLRVNAGKASTDTQYF. The CDR3 bases are TGTGCCAGCAGCTTAAGGGTCAACGCGGGGAAAGCTAGCACAGATACGCAGTATTTT.

This rearrangement joins TRBV28 to TRBJ1-5, with TRBD1 matching 9 bases. The germline CDR1 and CDR2 sequences are MDHEN and SYDVKM. CDR3 length: 13 residues. J gave up 2 bases and V 9 bases, and 2 bases lay outside the gene matches. The CDR3 loop is CASRQGGNQPQHF. The CDR3, as DNA: TGTGCCAGTCGACAGGGGGGCAATCAGCCCCAGCATTTT.

The CDR3 DNA follows: TGCAGCGTTGCAGGGGGTAGGGGAGCCAAAAACATTCAGTACTTC. Translated, it gives CSVAGGRGAKNIQYF. The chain uses TRBV29-1 and TRBJ2-4; 7 nucleotides align to TRBD1. V dropped 4 bases and J dropped 0; count of bases not matched to a gene: 6. This CDR3 region has 15 residues. Germline assignment: CDR1 SQVTM and CDR2 ANQGSEA.

This clone was seen just once. The chain recombines TRBV19 with TRBJ2-7; no firm D call. With 2 bases removed from V and 4 bases from J, the gap between germline ends came to 9 bases. Germline V gene lookup returns CDR1 LNHDA and CDR2 SQIVND (reference sequence). This CDR3 comprises 13 residues. CDR3 DNA: TGTGCCAGTAGTATATTTTACTTGTACGAGCAGTACTTC. Its translation: CASSIFYLYEQYF.

J is TRBJ1-2 and V is TRBV6-2 or TRBV6-3, with no clear D. CDR1 is MNHEY, CDR2 SVGEGT, per germline. V lost 6 bases and J lost 8, with 13 bases in between. The CDR3 runs to 12 residues. CDR3 sequence reads: CASSPTAGGYTF. As DNA, the CDR3 is TGTGCCAGCAGCCCCACCGCCGGGGGCTACACCTTC.

The rearrangement uses TRBV7-2 and TRBJ1-2; 10 bases line up with TRBD1. CDR1 is SGHTA and CDR2 is FQGNSA in the germline V gene. The CDR3 covers 14 residues. V trimming: 3 bases; J trimming: 4 bases; junction bases outside the gene matches: 2. The chain's CDR3 is CASSFRDRGYGYTF. The CDR3 DNA is TGTGCCAGCAGCTTCCGGGACAGGGGCTATGGCTACACCTTC. Using reference TRBV7-2 and TRBJ1-2 for the parts outside the CDR3, the full variable domain is GAGVSQSPSNKVTEKGKDVELRCDPISGHTALYWYRQSLGQGLEFLIYFQGNSAPDKSGLPSDRFSAERTGGSVSTLTIQRTQQEDSAVYLCASSFRDRGYGYTFGSGTRLTVV.

The chain joins TRBV7-8 to TRBJ2-2; D perhaps matches TRBD2 (6 bases). The CDR3 totals 15 residues. Germline loops: CDR1 SGHVS, CDR2 FQNEAQ. Trimming left V 2 bases short and J 3 bases short, with 10 bases between. For the CDR3, the DNA is TGTGCCAGCAGCTTATTTTCGGGGGACACCGGGGAGCTGTTTTTT. It is translated as CASSLFSGDTGELFF.

Concerning this clone itself: One end of the junction fails to match germline, which may point to a read error. CDR3 coding DNA: TGTGCCAGCAGCCTAGCGGGGGCCCCCTACGAGCAGTACTTC. Protein sequence: CASSLAGAPYEQYF. The V gene is TRBV7-2, the J gene TRBJ2-7; TRBD2 agrees at 10 bases. The CDR3 loop spans 14 amino acids. Germline V gives CDR1 SGHTA, CDR2 FQGNSA.

DNA for the CDR3: TGCACCGTTCTCCGGTTTGCAGGCTACACCTTC. Its translation: CTVLRFAGYTF. The chain combines TRBV1 with TRBJ1-2. TRBV1 represents a pseudogene. The CDR3 sequence is 11 residues long.

The chain uses TRBV19 and TRBJ1-5, with a weak D call TRBD1 (6 bases). The V end was cut by 6 bases, the J end by 0 bases, with 15 bases between. The V gene's germline CDR1 is LNHDA and CDR2 SQIVND (reference sequence). CDR3 length: 16 amino acids. The DNA for the CDR3 is TGTGCCAGTAGCCATCTACAGGGATATAGCAATCAGCCCCAGCATTTT. Translated: CASSHLQGYSNQPQHF.